This TCR beta chain came from a study of PD-L1 blockade in urothelial cancer. On the study more broadly: Males with bladder-origin urothelial cancer made up about nine tenths of the roughly 29 patients. A median of roughly 130,000 T cells was found in the blood samples. The study, taken as a whole, reports: Where pretreatment blood TCR clonality fell below the median, better survival was predicted.

As for this clone: Its matching antigen is unknown.

Time point given: peripheral blood 6 weeks after treatment start. Sequenced by immunoSEQ multiplex PCR; TCRdb stores in-frame clones only, minus some. Of 35,000 to 50,000 clones in the sample, 83% were seen once. The TCR sequence derives from a man in his sixties with urothelial cancer. The sequences come from PBMCs, collected around atezolizumab (anti-PD-L1) treatment.

DNA for the CDR3: TGTGCCATCTCCGGGACTAGCGGGGGAGGGACCGGGGAGCTGTTTTTT. It translates to CAISGTSGGGTGELFF. The rearrangement uses TRBV10-3 and TRBJ2-2, with 14 bases identical to TRBD2. V shed 8 bases and J 5 bases; nucleotides not matched to a gene: 7. CDR3 length: 16 amino acids. Germline CDR1 and CDR2: ENHRY and SYGVKD.